Below are 8 T cell receptor beta chains sequenced from a single sample in a study of CD8+CD57+ T cells in acquired aplastic anemia. Selection for sequencing was limited to patients who had shown CD8+CD57+ cell expansion by flow cytometry. For CDR3 and TCR beta VDJ profiling, genomic DNA was the template used. TCRdb independently ran MiXCR on the reads; one entry per CDR3 protein. The sample has 150,000 to 200,000 distinct CDR3 sequences, around 60% seen once; the top ten hold about 42%. The sample consisted of sorted CD4+, CD8+, or CD8+CD57+ T cells (not recorded which) from PBMCs. These receptors were taken from a human donor with aplastic anemia.

This clonotype was detected only once. The chain is built from TRBV7-2 and TRBJ2-5, with a tentative D call TRBD1 (5 bases). The germline CDR1 and CDR2 sequences are SGHTA and FQGNSA. V was trimmed by 1 base and J by 5 bases, leaving 8 bases between them. This CDR3 comprises 13 residues. The CDR3 bases are TGTGCCAGCAGCTTAGGGGGCTGGGAGACCCAGTACTTC. Encoded protein: CASSLGGWETQYF.

This clonotype appeared many times. This chain links TRBV19 with TRBJ2-7, with 10 bases fitting TRBD2. The V gene's germline CDR1 is LNHDA and CDR2 SQIVND (reference sequence). V was clipped by 3 bases and J by 0 bases; unmatched bases: 8. This CDR3 has 17 residues. The CDR3 is CASSMASGGPSSYEQYF. The CDR3 nucleotides read TGTGCCAGTAGTATGGCTAGCGGGGGACCGAGCTCCTACGAGCAGTACTTC.

The chain carries TRBV20-1 and TRBJ2-7; D not certain. CDR3 length equals 14 residues. V lost 2 bases to trimming and J lost 3 bases, with 14 bases between them. Germline V gene data show CDR1 as DFQATT and CDR2 as SNEGSKA (reference sequence). CDR3 region: CSARKNPSIYEQYF. The CDR3 coding sequence is TGCAGTGCTAGAAAGAACCCTTCCATCTACGAGCAGTACTTC.

The chain links TRBV20-1 to TRBJ2-3; TRBD2 agrees at 7 bases. Germline-derived CDR1 and CDR2 are DFQATT and SNEGSKA (reference sequence). CDR3 size: 15 residues. Trimming took 6 bases from V and 11 from J; bases not matched to a gene: 20. The CDR3 coding sequence is TGCAGTGCCCCATTTAATGGCGAGACTAGCAATGAGCAGTATTTT. The encoded protein is CSAPFNGETSNEQYF.

The table lists this clonotype with many counts. The chain has TRBV2 and TRBJ2-3; no firm D call. The CDR3 is 17 amino acids. V lost 4 bases, J lost 0 bases, and 17 bases lay in between. The germline gives CDR1 SNHLY, CDR2 FYNNEI. In nucleotides, the CDR3 is TGTGCCAGCAGTGCCCCGATGCCGGTTAGCAGCACAGATACGCAGTATTTT. Translated: CASSAPMPVSSTDTQYF.

The chain carries TRBV12-3 or TRBV12-4 and TRBJ1-5; TRBD1 is a possible D gene (5 bases). Trimming cost V 6 bases and J 11 bases, with 17 bases left between them. This CDR3 is built from 13 residues. CDR3 nucleotides: TGTGCCAGCAGGCTAGACAGCGGGGGGACCCAGCATTTT. Its protein is CASRLDSGGTQHF.

Details on this clonotype: The junction shows a germline mismatch at one end, possibly a read error. The CDR3 DNA reads TGCGCCAGCAGCCAAGAGAGGGGGGCTTATCAGCCCCGGCATTTT. It specifies CASSQERGAYQPRHF. This rearrangement joins TRBV4-3 to TRBJ1-5; possible D gene TRBD1, 6 bases. The CDR3 covers 15 residues. The germline gives CDR1 LGHNA, CDR2 YSLEER.

This chain links TRBV7-2 with TRBJ2-7; D ambiguous. V lost 6 bases and J lost 2, with 5 bases in between. The CDR3 totals 11 residues. Germline CDR1 reads SGHTA; CDR2 reads FQGNSA. In nucleotides, the CDR3 is TGTGCCAGCAGATTCACCTACGAGCAGTACTTC. Amino acid sequence: CASRFTYEQYF.